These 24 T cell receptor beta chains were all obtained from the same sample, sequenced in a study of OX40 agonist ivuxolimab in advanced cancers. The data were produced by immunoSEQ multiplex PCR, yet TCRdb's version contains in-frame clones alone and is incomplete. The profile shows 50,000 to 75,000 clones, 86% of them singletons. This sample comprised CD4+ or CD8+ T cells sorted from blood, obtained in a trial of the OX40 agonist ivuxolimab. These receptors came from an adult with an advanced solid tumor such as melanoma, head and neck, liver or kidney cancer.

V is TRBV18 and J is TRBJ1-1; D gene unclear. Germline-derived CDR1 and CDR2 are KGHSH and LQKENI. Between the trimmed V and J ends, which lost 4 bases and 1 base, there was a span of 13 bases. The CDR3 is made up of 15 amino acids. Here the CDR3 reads CASSHWGGKNTEAFF. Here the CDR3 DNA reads TGTGCCAGCTCACACTGGGGAGGGAAGAACACTGAAGCTTTCTTT.

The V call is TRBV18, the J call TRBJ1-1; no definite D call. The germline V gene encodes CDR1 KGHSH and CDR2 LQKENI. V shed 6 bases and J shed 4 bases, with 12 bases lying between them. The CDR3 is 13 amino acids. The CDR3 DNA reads TGTGCCAGCTCTGTGACTAGCCTCACTGAAGCTTTCTTT. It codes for CASSVTSLTEAFF.

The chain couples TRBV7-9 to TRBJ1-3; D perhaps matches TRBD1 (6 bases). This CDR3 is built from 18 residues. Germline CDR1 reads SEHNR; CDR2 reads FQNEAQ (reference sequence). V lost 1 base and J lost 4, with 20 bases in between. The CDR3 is CASSLGGPQGSRGNTIYF. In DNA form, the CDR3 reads TGTGCCAGCAGCTTAGGAGGCCCGCAGGGGAGTAGGGGAAACACCATATATTTT.

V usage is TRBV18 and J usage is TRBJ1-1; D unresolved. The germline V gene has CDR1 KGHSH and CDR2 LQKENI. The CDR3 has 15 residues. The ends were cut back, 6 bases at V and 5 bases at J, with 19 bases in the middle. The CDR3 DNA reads TGTGCCAGCTCCCCATTGGGTGCTGGAGGAACTGAAGCTTTCTTT. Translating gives CASSPLGAGGTEAFF.

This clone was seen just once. CDR3 bases: TGCGCCAGCAGTGAGGGAGGGGGGGGCAAAGAGACCCAGTACTTC. Its protein product is CASSEGGGGKETQYF. This chain links TRBV10-2 with TRBJ2-5; the D gene is possibly TRBD2 (7 bases). This CDR3 region has 15 residues. CDR1 is WSHSY and CDR2 is SAAADI in the germline V gene. V shed 2 bases and J shed 3 bases, with 13 bases lying between them.

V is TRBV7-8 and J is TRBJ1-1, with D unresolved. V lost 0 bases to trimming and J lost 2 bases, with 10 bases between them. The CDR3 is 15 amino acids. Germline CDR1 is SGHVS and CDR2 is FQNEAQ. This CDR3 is CASSLALGGNTEAFF. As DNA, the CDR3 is TGTGCCAGCAGCTTAGCGTTAGGAGGAAACACTGAAGCTTTCTTT.

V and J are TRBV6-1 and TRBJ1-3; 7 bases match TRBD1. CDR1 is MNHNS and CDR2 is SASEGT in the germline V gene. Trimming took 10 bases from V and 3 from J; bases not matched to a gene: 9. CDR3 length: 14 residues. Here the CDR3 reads CATHRGASGNTIYF. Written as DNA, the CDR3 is TGTGCCACTCACAGGGGAGCCAGTGGAAACACCATATATTTT.

The CDR3 DNA reads as TGTGCCAGCAGTTTTATCCGGGCCAGCGGCTACACCTTC. Its protein is CASSFIRASGYTF. The chain has TRBV27 and TRBJ1-2; D call uncertain. Trimming cost V 3 bases and J 8 bases, with 13 bases left between them. Germline CDR1 reads MNHEY; CDR2 reads SMNVEV (reference sequence). The CDR3 has 13 amino acids.

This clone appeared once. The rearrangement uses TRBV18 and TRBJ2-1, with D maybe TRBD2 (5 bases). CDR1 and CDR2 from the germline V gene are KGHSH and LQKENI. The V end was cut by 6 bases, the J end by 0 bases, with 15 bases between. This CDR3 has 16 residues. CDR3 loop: CASSPLARSSYNEQFF. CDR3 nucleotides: TGTGCCAGCTCCCCGTTAGCGAGGAGCTCCTACAATGAGCAGTTCTTC. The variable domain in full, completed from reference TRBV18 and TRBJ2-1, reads NAGVMQNPRHLVRRRGQEARLRCSPMKGHSHVYWYRQLPEEGLKFMVYLQKENIIDESGMPKERFSAEFPKEGPSILRIQQVVRGDSAAYFCASSPLARSSYNEQFFGPGTRLTVL.

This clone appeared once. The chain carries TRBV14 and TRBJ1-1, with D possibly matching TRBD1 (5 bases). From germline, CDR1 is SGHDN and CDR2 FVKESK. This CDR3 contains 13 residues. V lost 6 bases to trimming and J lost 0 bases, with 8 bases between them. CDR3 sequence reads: CASSRQMNTEAFF. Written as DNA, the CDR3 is TGTGCCAGCAGTAGACAGATGAACACTGAAGCTTTCTTT.

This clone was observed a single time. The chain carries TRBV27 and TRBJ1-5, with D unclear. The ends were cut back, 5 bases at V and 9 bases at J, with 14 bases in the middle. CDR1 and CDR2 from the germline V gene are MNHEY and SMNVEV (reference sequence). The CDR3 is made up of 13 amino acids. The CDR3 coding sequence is TGTGCCAGCAGTCCCCTTAACCTTTGGCCCCAGCATTTT. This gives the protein CASSPLNLWPQHF.

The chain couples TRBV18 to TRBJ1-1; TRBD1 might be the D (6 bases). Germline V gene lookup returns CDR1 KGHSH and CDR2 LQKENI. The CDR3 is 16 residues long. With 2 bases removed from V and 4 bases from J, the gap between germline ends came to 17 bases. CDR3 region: CASSPTQGLGGTEAFF. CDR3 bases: TGTGCCAGCTCACCAACCCAGGGACTAGGGGGCACTGAAGCTTTCTTT.

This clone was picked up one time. The CDR3 loop reads CASSTGLAGEETQYF. DNA for the CDR3: TGTGCCAGCAGCACGGGACTAGCGGGGGAAGAGACCCAGTACTTC. This sequence joins TRBV7-2 and TRBJ2-7, with TRBD2 identical over 14 bases. The DNA end favors TRBJ2-5, so the J call may be wrong. The CDR3 runs 15 residues. CDR1 is SGHTA and CDR2 is FQGNSA in the germline V gene.

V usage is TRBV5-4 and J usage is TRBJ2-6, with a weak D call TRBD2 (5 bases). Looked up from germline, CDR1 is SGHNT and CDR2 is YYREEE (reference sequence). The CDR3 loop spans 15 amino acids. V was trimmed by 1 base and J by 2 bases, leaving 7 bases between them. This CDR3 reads CASSLSGAGANVLTF. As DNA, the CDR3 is TGTGCCAGCAGCTTGAGCGGCGCTGGGGCCAACGTCCTGACTTTC.

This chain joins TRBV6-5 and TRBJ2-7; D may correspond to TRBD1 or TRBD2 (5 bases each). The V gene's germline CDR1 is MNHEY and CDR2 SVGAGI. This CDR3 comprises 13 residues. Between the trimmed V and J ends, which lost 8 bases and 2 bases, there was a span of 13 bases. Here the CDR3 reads CASRPGGAYEQYF. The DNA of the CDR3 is TGTGCCAGCCGACCTGGGGGAGCCTACGAGCAGTACTTC.

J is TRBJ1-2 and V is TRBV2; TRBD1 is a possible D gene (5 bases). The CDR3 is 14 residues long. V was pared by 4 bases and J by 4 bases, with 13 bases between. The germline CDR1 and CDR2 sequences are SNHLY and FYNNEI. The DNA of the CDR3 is TGTGCCAGCAGTGTCCAGGGTCTCGGCTATGGCTACACCTTC. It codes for CASSVQGLGYGYTF.

CDR3 DNA: TGCGCCAGCAGCTTGAGACAGGGTGGAGGGAACACTGAAGCTTTCTTT. As protein: CASSLRQGGGNTEAFF. The chain is built from TRBV5-1 and TRBJ1-1, with 7 bases aligning to TRBD1. V shed 1 base and J 1 base; nucleotides not matched to a gene: 7. The germline V gene encodes CDR1 SGHRS and CDR2 YFSETQ. The CDR3 totals 16 residues.

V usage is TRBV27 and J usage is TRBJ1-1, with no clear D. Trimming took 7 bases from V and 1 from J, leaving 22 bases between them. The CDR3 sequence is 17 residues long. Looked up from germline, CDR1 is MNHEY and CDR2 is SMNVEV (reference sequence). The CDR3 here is CASIRRAEGWRNTEAFF. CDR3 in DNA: TGTGCCAGCATCCGCCGGGCCGAAGGGTGGAGGAACACTGAAGCTTTCTTT.

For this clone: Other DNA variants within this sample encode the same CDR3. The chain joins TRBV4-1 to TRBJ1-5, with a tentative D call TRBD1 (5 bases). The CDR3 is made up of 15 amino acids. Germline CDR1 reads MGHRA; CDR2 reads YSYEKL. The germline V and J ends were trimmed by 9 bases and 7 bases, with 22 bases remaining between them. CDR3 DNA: TGCGCCAGTACCCCTTCTATGGCAGGGCGACAGCCCCAGCATTTT. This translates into CASTPSMAGRQPQHF.

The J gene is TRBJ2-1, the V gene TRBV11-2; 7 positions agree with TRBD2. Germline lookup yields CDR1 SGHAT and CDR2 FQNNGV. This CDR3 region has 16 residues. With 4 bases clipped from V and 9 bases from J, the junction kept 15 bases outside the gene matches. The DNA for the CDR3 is TGTGCCAGCAGCTCCAAAGCGGGGAACCCCGGGGGTGAGCAGTTCTTC. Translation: CASSSKAGNPGGEQFF.

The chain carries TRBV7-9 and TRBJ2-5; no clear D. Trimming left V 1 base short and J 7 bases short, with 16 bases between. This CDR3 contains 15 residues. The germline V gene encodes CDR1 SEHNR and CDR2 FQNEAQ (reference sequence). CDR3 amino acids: CASSLGTAGSRTQYF. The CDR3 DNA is TGTGCCAGCAGCTTAGGGACCGCTGGTAGTCGGACCCAGTACTTC.

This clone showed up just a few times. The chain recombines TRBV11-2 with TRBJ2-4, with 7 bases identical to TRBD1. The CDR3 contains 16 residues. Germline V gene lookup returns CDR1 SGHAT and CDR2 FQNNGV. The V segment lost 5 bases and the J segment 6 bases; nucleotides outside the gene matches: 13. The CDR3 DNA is TGTGCCAGCAGCACCCAACAGGGGAGCGCGGGAAACATTCAGTACTTC. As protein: CASSTQQGSAGNIQYF.

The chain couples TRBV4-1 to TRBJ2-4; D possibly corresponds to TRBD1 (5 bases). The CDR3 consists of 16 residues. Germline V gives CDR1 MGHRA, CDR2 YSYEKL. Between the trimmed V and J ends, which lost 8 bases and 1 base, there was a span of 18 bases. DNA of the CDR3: TGCGCCAGCGCCGAGGCGGACACCCCGGCCAAAAACATTCAGTACTTC. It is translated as CASAEADTPAKNIQYF.

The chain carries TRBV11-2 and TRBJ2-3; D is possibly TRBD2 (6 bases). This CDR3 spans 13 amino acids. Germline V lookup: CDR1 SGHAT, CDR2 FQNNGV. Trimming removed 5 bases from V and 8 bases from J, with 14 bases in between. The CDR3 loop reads CASSPRTEGTQYF. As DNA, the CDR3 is TGTGCCAGCAGCCCCCGGACGGAGGGTACGCAGTATTTT.